The 10 T cell receptor beta chains below all came from one sample that was sequenced in a study of T cells after yellow fever vaccination. TCRdb re-called the 5' RACE reads with MiXCR, one entry per CDR3 protein. Here the sample spans 300,000 to 400,000 distinct CDR3 sequences, around 12% being singletons. The sample was CD4+ T cells sorted from PBMCs, taken 15 days after the yellow fever booster vaccination. The receptors were sampled from a man aged 18 to 30 who received the YFV17D yellow fever vaccine.

This clonotype was detected a few times. The chain has TRBV7-2 and TRBJ2-3; 13 bases are a match to TRBD2. The germline V gene encodes CDR1 SGHTA and CDR2 FQGNSA. V gave up 4 bases and J gave up 5 bases; unmatched junction bases: 9. The CDR3 covers 17 residues. The CDR3 sequence is CASSSSTSGGRGDTQYF. CDR3 nucleotides: TGTGCCAGCAGCTCTTCGACTAGCGGGGGGCGGGGAGATACGCAGTATTTT.

This clonotype has a handful of counts. V gene TRBV28 combines with J gene TRBJ1-1; D uncertain. The germline gives CDR1 MDHEN, CDR2 SYDVKM. V gave up 5 bases and J gave up 8 bases, with 12 bases separating them. This CDR3 is built from 12 residues. The chain's CDR3 is CASSISRREAFF. The CDR3 nucleotides are TGTGCCAGCAGTATATCTCGTAGAGAAGCTTTCTTT.

This clonotype was seen a handful of times. The J gene is TRBJ2-7, the V gene TRBV12-3 or TRBV12-4; the D is unclear. Trimming shortened V by 7 bases and J by 3 bases, and 13 bases separated the two germline ends. The CDR3 extends over 13 amino acids. The CDR3 is CASKNTGSYEQYF. In DNA form, the CDR3 reads TGTGCCAGCAAAAACACGGGTAGCTACGAGCAGTACTTC.

In this sample, this clonotype turned up many times. V and J are TRBV5-1 and TRBJ2-5, with TRBD2 as a possible D gene (6 bases). Germline lookup yields CDR1 SGHRS and CDR2 YFSETQ. The ends were cut back, 0 bases at V and 2 bases at J, with 14 bases in the middle. The CDR3 runs 16 residues. The CDR3 DNA reads as TGCGCCAGCAGCTTGGGAGGTAGTAGCGGACAAGAGACCCAGTACTTC. Encoded protein: CASSLGGSSGQETQYF.

This rearrangement joins TRBV5-1 to TRBJ2-1; possible D gene TRBD1, 5 bases. Trimming removed 4 bases from V and 3 bases from J, with 14 bases in between. The CDR3 consists of 15 residues. In germline, CDR1 is SGHRS, CDR2 YFSETQ. For the CDR3, the DNA is TGCGCCAGCAGCCCCCGGCAGGGCGTCTACAATGAGCAGTTCTTC. Translating gives CASSPRQGVYNEQFF.

J is TRBJ2-2 and V is TRBV7-8; D is ambiguous. V dropped 0 bases and J dropped 4 bases, with 9 bases sitting between them. The CDR3 contains 15 residues. Germline V gene lookup returns CDR1 SGHVS and CDR2 FQNEAQ. CDR3 in amino acids: CASSLAIRSTGELFF. As DNA, the CDR3 is TGTGCCAGCAGCTTAGCCATCAGGAGCACCGGGGAGCTGTTTTTT.

Here the CDR3 reads CASSPSDSYEQYF. CDR3 nucleotide sequence: TGTGCCAGCAGCCCCTCCGACAGCTACGAGCAGTACTTC. The chain combines TRBV7-3 with TRBJ2-7, with a tentative D call TRBD1 (5 bases). Trimming pared 5 bases from V and 3 bases from J, leaving 11 bases between. Germline V gives CDR1 SGHTA, CDR2 FQGTGA. This CDR3 contains 13 residues.

This chain uses TRBV5-4 with TRBJ1-1; D unresolved. CDR3 size: 14 residues. Germline V gives CDR1 SGHNT, CDR2 YYREEE (reference sequence). The ends were cut back, 5 bases at V and 0 bases at J, with 11 bases in the middle. DNA for the CDR3: TGTGCCAGCAGTCCTTCGCGGGTGAACACTGAAGCTTTCTTT. It encodes CASSPSRVNTEAFF.

This clonotype was observed at least ten times. The genes are TRBV5-6 and TRBJ2-5; D is possibly TRBD2 (6 bases). CDR1 SGHDT and CDR2 YYEEEE come from the germline V gene. The V end was cut by 0 bases, the J end by 6 bases, with 15 bases between. The CDR3 contains 15 residues. As DNA, the CDR3 is TGTGCCAGCAGCTTGGACGGGGGTTTAAGGAAGACCCAGTACTTC. Protein product: CASSLDGGLRKTQYF.

DNA for the CDR3: TGTGCCAGCAGCTTAGAGTTCAATGAAAAACTGTTTTTT. Protein product: CASSLEFNEKLFF. This chain connects TRBV7-2 to TRBJ1-4, with D unclear. The V and J ends lost 1 base and 5 bases respectively, with 5 bases between them. This CDR3 has 13 amino acids. Germline assignment: CDR1 SGHTA and CDR2 FQGNSA.